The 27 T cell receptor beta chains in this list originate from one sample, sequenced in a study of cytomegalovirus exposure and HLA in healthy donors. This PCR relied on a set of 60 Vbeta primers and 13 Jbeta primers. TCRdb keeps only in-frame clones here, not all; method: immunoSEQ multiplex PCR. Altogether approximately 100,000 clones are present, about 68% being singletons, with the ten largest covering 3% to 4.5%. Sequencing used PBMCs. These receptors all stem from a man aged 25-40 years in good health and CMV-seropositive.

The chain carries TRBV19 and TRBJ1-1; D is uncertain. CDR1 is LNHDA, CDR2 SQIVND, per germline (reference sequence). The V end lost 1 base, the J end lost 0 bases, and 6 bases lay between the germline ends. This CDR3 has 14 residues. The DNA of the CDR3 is TGTGCCAGTAGTATAGGCGCCTTGAACACTGAAGCTTTCTTT. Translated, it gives CASSIGALNTEAFF.

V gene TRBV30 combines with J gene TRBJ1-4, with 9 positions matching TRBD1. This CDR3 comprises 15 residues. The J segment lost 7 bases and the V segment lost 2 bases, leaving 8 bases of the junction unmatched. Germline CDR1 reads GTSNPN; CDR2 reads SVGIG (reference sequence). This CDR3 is CAWSLLQGAGEKLFF. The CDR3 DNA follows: TGTGCCTGGAGTTTACTACAGGGGGCTGGTGAAAAACTGTTTTTT.

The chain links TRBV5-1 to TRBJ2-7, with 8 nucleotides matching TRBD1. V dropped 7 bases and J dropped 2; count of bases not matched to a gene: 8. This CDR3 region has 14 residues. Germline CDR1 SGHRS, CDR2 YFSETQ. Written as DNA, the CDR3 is TGCGCCAGCGCCCCGGGGGACAGGACCTACGAGCAGTACTTC. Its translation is CASAPGDRTYEQYF.

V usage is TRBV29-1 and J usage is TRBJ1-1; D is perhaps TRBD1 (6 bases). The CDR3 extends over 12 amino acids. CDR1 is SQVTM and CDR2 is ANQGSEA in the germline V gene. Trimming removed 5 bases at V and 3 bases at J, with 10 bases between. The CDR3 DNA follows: TGCAGCGTTCCCACAGGGCACACTGAAGCTTTCTTT. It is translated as CSVPTGHTEAFF.

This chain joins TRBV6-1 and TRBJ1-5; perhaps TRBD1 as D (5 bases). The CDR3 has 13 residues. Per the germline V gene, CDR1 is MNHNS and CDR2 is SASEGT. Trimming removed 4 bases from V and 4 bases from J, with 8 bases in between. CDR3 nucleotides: TGTGCCAGCAGTGTCGACAGAAATCAGCCCCAGCATTTT. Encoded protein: CASSVDRNQPQHF.

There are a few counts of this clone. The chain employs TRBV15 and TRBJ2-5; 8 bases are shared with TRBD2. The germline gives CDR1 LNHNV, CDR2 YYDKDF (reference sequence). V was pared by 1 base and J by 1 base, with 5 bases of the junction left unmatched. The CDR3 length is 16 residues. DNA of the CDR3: TGTGCCACCAGCAGAGCCACGGGGGGGGTCCAAGAGACCCAGTACTTC. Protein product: CATSRATGGVQETQYF.

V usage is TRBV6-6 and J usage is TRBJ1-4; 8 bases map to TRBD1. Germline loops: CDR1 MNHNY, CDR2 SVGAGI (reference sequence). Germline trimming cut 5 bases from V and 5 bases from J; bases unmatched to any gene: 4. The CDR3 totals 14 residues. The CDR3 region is CASSQTGGNEKLFF. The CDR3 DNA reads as TGTGCCAGCAGTCAAACAGGGGGAAATGAAAAACTGTTTTTT.

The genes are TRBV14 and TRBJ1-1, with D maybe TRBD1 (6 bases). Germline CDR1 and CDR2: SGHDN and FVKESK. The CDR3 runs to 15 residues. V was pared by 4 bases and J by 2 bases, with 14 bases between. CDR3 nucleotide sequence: TGTGCCAGCAGCCCTCGCCACAGGGACAACACTGAAGCTTTCTTT. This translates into CASSPRHRDNTEAFF.

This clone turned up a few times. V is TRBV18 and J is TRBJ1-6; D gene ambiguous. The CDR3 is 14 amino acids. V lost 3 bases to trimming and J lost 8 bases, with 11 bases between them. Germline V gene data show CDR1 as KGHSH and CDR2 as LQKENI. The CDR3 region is CASSPGGGDSPLHF. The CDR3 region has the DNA TGTGCCAGCTCACCCGGTGGCGGTGATTCACCCCTCCACTTT.

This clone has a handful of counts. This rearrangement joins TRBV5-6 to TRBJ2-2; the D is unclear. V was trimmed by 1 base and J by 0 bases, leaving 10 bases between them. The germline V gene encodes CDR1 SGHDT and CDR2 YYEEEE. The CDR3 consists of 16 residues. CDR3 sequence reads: CASSLLGQSNTGELFF. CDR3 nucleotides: TGTGCCAGCAGCTTGCTTGGCCAGTCGAACACCGGGGAGCTGTTTTTT.

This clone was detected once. The CDR3 here is CASSQDTGLGRNEQFF. The CDR3 region has the DNA TGTGCCAGCAGCCAGGACACAGGGTTGGGTAGGAATGAGCAGTTCTTC. V and J are TRBV14 and TRBJ2-1; perhaps TRBD1 as D (6 bases). The CDR3 runs 16 residues. V was pared by 3 bases and J by 7 bases, with 19 bases between. Germline assignment: CDR1 SGHDN and CDR2 FVKESK.

CDR3 amino acids: CASSDSTEAFF. The CDR3 DNA sequence: TGTGCCAGCAGTGACAGCACTGAAGCTTTCTTT. The rearrangement links TRBV5-6 to TRBJ1-1, with a possible D match to TRBD1 (5 bases). Trimming stripped 5 bases from V and 4 bases from J, with 6 bases between. Germline V gives CDR1 SGHDT, CDR2 YYEEEE. The CDR3 has 11 amino acids.

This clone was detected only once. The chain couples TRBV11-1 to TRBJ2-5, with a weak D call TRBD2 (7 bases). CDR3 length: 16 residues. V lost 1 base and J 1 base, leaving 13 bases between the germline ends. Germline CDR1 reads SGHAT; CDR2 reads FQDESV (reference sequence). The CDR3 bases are TGTGCCAGCAGCTTAGGTGCGGGGGCGCGCCAAGAGACCCAGTACTTC. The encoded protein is CASSLGAGARQETQYF.

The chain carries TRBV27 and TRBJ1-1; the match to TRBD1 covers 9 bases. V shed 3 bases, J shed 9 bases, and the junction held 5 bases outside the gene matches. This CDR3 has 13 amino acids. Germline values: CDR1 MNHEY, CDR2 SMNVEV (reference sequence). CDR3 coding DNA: TGTGCCAGCAGTTTCCCGGGACAGGGTAAAGCTTTCTTT. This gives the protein CASSFPGQGKAFF.

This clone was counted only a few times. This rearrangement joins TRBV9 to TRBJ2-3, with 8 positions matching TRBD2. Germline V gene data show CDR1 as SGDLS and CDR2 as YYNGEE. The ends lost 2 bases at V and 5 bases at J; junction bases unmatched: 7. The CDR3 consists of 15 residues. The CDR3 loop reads CASSVRSGGGDTQYF. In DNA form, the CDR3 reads TGTGCCAGCAGCGTCCGAAGCGGGGGAGGAGATACGCAGTATTTT. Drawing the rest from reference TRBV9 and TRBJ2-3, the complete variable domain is DSGVTQTPKHLITATGQRVTLRCSPRSGDLSVYWYQQSLDQGLQFLIQYYNGEERAKGNILERFSAQQFPDLHSELNLSSLELGDSALYFCASSVRSGGGDTQYFGPGTRLTVL.

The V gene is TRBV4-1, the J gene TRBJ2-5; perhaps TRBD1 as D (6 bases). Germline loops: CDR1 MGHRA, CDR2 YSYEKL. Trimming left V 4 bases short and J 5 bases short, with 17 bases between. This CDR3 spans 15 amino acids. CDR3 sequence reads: CASSRGPGVFETQYF. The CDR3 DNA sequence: TGCGCCAGCAGCCGAGGACCAGGGGTATTTGAGACCCAGTACTTC.

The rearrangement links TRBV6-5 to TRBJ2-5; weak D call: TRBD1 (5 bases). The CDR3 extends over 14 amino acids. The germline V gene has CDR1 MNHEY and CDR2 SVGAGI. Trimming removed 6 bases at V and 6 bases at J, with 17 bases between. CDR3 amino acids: CASRTSQEGKTQYF. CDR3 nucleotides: TGTGCCAGCAGGACCTCACAGGAAGGGAAGACCCAGTACTTC.

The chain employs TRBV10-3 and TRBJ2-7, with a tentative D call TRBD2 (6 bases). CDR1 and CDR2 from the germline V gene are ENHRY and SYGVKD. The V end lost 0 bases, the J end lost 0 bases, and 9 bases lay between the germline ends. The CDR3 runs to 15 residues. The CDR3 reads CAISESGGFSYEQYF. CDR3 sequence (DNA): TGTGCCATCAGTGAGTCGGGAGGATTCTCCTACGAGCAGTACTTC.

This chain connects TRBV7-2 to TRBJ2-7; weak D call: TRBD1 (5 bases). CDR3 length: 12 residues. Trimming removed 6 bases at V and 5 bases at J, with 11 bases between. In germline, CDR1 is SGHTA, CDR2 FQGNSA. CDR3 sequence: CASSPREHEQYF. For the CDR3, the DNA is TGTGCCAGCAGTCCCAGGGAACACGAGCAGTACTTC.

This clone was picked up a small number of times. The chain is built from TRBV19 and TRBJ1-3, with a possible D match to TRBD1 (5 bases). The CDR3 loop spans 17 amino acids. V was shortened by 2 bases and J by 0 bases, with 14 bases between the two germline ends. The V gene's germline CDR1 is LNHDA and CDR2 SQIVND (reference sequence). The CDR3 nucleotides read TGTGCCAGTAGTATAACAGGACTATCCAACTCTGGAAACACCATATATTTT. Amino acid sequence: CASSITGLSNSGNTIYF.

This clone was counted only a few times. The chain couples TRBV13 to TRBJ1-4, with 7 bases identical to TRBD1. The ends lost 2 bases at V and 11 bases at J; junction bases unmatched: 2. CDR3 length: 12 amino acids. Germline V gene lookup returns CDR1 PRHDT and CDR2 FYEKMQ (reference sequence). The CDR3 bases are TGTGCCAGCAGCTTACTGACAGGGAAACTGTTTTTT. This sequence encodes CASSLLTGKLFF.

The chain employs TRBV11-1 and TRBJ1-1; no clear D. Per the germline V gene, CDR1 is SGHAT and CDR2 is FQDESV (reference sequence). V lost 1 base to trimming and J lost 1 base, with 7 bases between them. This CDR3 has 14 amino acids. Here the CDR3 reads CASSLDAQNTEAFF. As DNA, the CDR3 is TGTGCCAGCAGCTTAGATGCACAGAACACTGAAGCTTTCTTT.

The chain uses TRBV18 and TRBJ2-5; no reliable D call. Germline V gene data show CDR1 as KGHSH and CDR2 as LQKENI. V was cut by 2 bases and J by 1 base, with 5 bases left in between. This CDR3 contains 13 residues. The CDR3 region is CASSPYSQETQYF. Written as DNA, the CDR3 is TGTGCCAGCTCACCATACAGCCAAGAGACCCAGTACTTC.

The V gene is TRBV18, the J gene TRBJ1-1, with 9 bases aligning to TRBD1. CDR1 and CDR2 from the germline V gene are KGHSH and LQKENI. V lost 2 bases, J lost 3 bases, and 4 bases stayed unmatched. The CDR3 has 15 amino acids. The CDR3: CASSPGRDRDTEAFF. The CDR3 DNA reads TGTGCCAGCTCACCAGGTCGGGACAGGGACACTGAAGCTTTCTTT.

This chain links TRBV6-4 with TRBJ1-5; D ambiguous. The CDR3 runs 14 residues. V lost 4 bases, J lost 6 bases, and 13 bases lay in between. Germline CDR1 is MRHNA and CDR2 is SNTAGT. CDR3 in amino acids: CASSAGEGTQPQHF. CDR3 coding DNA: TGTGCCAGCAGTGCGGGAGAAGGAACTCAGCCCCAGCATTTT.

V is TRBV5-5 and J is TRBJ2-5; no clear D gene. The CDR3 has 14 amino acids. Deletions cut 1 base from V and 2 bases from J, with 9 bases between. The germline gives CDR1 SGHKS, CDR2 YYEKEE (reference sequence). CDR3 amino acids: CASSLMRGQETQYF. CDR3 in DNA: TGTGCCAGCAGCTTGATGAGAGGTCAAGAGACCCAGTACTTC. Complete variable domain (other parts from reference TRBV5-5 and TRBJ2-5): DAGVTQSPTHLIKTRGQQVTLRCSPISGHKSVSWYQQVLGQGPQFIFQYYEKEERGRGNFPDRFSARQFPNYSSELNVNALLLGDSALYLCASSLMRGQETQYFGPGTRLLVL.

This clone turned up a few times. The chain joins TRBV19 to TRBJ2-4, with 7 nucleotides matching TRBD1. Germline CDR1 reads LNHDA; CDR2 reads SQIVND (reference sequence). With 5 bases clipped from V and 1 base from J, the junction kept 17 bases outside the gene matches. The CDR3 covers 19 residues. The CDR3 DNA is TGTGCCAGTAGTCTCCAGGGACAGAGGGACCTTTTGGCCAAAAACATTCAGTACTTC. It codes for CASSLQGQRDLLAKNIQYF.